This T cell receptor beta chain comes out of a study of cytomegalovirus exposure and HLA in healthy donors. Profiled with immunoSEQ multiplex PCR; TCRdb holds only in-frame clones, not every one. The sample has 250,000 to 400,000 clones, 88% seen once. The CDR3 is 12 amino acids. CDR1 and CDR2 from the germline V gene are SGHNT and YYREEE (reference sequence). Trimming took off 2 bases at V and 6 bases at J, with 5 bases between the two ends. Findings and limits, study-wide: It was reportedly the case that the classifier diagnosed cytomegalovirus status with high specificity and sensitivity. Later, an analysis found that TCR clusters from the first cohort tended to co-occur in the roughly 110 validation repertoires. Across donors, most TCRs were seen rarely, yet some public ones were widespread.

On this clone: Its cognate antigen is unknown.

Donors came from a validation cohort of 95 to 150 subjects, distinct from the first 666-subject cohort. This sequence joins TRBV5-4 and TRBJ2-2; unclear D gene. Sequences were obtained from PBMCs. This receptor was obtained from a man aged 25-45 years in good health and CMV-seronegative. CDR3 DNA sequence: TGTGCCAGCAGCTTTCGTCCCGGGGAGCTGTTTTTT. It specifies CASSFRPGELFF.